This entry lists 11 T cell receptor beta chains sequenced from one sample in a study of tissue T cells after allogeneic stem cell transplantation. Time point meaning: mouse harvest day 7 after allogeneic transplant. Tail vein injection delivered 10^7 T-cell-depleted bone marrow cells and 10^6 splenic CD5+ T cells. Produced via immunoSEQ multiplex PCR; TCRdb's table is partial and in-frame only. The table has thousands of clones, more than 40% seen once. Sequenced material: gut tissue. These receptors were obtained from a female BALB/c mouse given C57BL/6 T cells with graft-versus-host disease after an allogeneic hematopoietic cell transplant.

Note on this clone: The gene names here belong to mouse. The observed sequence ends 1 residue before the CDR3 terminus, with the missing tail filled in from the germline J gene. V gene TRBV12-1 combines with J gene TRBJ2-2, with TRBD2 matching over 9 bases. CDR3 length equals 16 residues. V gave up 0 bases and J gave up 2 bases; unmatched junction bases: 3. CDR1 and CDR2 from the germline V gene are SGHSN and HYEKVE. CDR3 DNA (partial): TGTGCCAGCTCTCTCGATGACTGGGGGAACACCGGGCAGCTCTAC. Translating gives CASSLDDWGNTGQLY. The CDR3 as a whole reads CASSLDDWGNTGQLYF.

This clone has more than one count but fewer than ten. All gene names here are mouse names. The CDR3 extends 1 residue past the end of the read, so its final part is completed from the germline J gene. J is TRBJ2-7 and V is TRBV26; a weak D match, TRBD2 (5 bases). This CDR3 has 14 amino acids. Germline CDR1 reads KGHPV; CDR2 reads FQNQEV (reference sequence). Trimming pared 3 bases from V and 3 bases from J, leaving 12 bases between. This chain's CDR3 is CASSLRPGFYEQYF. CDR3 DNA (partial): TGTGCCAGCAGTCTCCGTCCTGGGTTCTATGAACAGTAC.

This clone was counted a few times. Germline and genes: mouse. The read falls 1 residue short of the CDR3 end, and the missing part is taken from the germline J gene. The V call is TRBV26, the J call TRBJ1-6, with TRBD1 matching 9 bases. Being an ORF, TRBJ1-6 has a function that is uncertain. Germline CDR1 KGHPV, CDR2 FQNQEV (reference sequence). With V trimmed by 0 bases and J by 9 bases, 0 bases remained unmatched. CDR3 length: 14 residues. The CDR3 is CASSLSGQGSPLYF. CDR3 DNA (partial): TGTGCCAGCAGTCTGTCGGGACAGGGTTCGCCCCTCTAC.

As concerns this clone: Mouse names are used for the genes. CDR3 residues: CAWSPTGWGQDTQYF. The DNA read from the CDR3 is TGTGCCTGGAGTCCTACAGGGTGGGGCCAAGACACCCAGTAC. This chain joins TRBV31 and TRBJ2-5; TRBD1 might be the D (6 bases). The read falls 1 residue short of the CDR3 end, and the missing part is taken from the germline J gene. The length of the CDR3 is 15 residues. Germline assignment: CDR1 GKSSPN and CDR2 SITVG. The V gene lost 1 base and the J gene lost 2 bases, with 13 bases spanning the gap. The whole variable domain, filled in from reference TRBV31 and TRBJ2-5, reads AQTIHQWPVAEIKAVGSPLSLGCTIKGKSSPNLYWYWQATGGTLQQLFYSITVGQVESVVQLNLSASRPKDDQFILSTEKLLLSHSGFYLCAWSPTGWGQDTQYFGPGTRLLVL.

For this clone: Germline and genes here are mouse. The read ends 1 residue shy of where the CDR3 ends; the end is completed using the germline J gene. V gene TRBV26 combines with J gene TRBJ2-5; D gene unclear. From germline, CDR1 is KGHPV and CDR2 FQNQEV (reference sequence). The V end was cut by 5 bases, the J end by 2 bases, with 8 bases between. This CDR3 is built from 13 residues. The CDR3 reads CASSTGVQDTQYF. The sequenced CDR3 bases are TGTGCCAGCAGTACCGGGGTCCAAGACACCCAGTAC.

About this clone itself: Genes and germline are mouse. The CDR3 end lies 1 residue beyond the end of the read and is filled in from the germline J gene. This chain connects TRBV13-3 to TRBJ2-1, with TRBD1 identical over 11 bases. Germline-derived CDR1 and CDR2 are NNHDY and SYVADS. This CDR3 is built from 13 residues. V gave up 5 bases and J gave up 8 bases; unmatched junction bases: 3. The CDR3: CASRGQGASEQFF. CDR3 DNA (partial): TGTGCCAGCAGAGGACAGGGGGCGTCTGAGCAGTTC.

Details on this clone: The genes are named according to mouse. The CDR3 end lies 1 residue beyond the end of the read and is filled in from the germline J gene. The chain is built from TRBV4 and TRBJ2-5, with 10 bases fitting TRBD1. The junction had 7 bases not matched to a gene; V was cut back by 5 bases and J by 2 bases. This CDR3 is built from 16 residues. CDR1 and CDR2 (germline): LGHDT, YNNKQL (reference sequence). CDR3 amino acids: CASSPDRGRRQDTQYF. The CDR3 DNA, read in part, is TGTGCCAGCAGCCCCGACAGGGGGCGCCGCCAAGACACCCAGTAC.

With regard to this clone: Gene names follow the mouse nomenclature. The read terminates 1 residue ahead of where the CDR3 ends, so the germline J gene completes it. Within the sample, other DNA sequences also encode this same CDR3. The gene calls are TRBV26 and TRBJ1-1, with D possibly being TRBD1 (6 bases). The CDR3 is made up of 13 amino acids. Trimming took off 4 bases at V and 1 base at J, with 7 bases between the two ends. Germline loops: CDR1 KGHPV, CDR2 FQNQEV (reference sequence). The CDR3 sequence: CASSPGQNTEVFF. Partial CDR3 DNA: TGTGCCAGCAGTCCGGGACAAAACACAGAAGTCTTC.

Turning to this clone: Gene names and germline match the mouse. The CDR3 end lies 1 residue beyond the end of the read and is filled in from the germline J gene. Other DNA sequences of this sample code for an identical CDR3. J is TRBJ2-3 and V is TRBV26, with TRBD2 matching 7 bases. CDR1 KGHPV and CDR2 FQNQEV come from the germline V gene (reference sequence). V lost 6 bases to trimming and J lost 2 bases; unmatched junction nucleotides: 2. The length of the CDR3 is 13 residues. The CDR3 DNA, read in part, is TGTGCCAGCAGCACTGGGGCTGCAGAAACGCTGTAT. Translated, it gives CASSTGAAETLY. The entire CDR3 reads CASSTGAAETLYF. Full variable domain (rest looked up from reference TRBV26 and TRBJ2-3): NSKVIQTPRYLVKGQGQKAKMRCIPEKGHPVVFWYQQNKNNEFKFLINFQNQEVLQQIDMTEKRFSAECPSNSPCSLEIQSSEAGDSALYLCASSTGAAETLYFGSGTRLTVL.

The table lists this clone with a count of one. Mouse names are used for the genes. The read stops 1 residue short of the end of the CDR3; the missing end is completed from the germline J gene. The rearrangement uses TRBV3 and TRBJ1-3, with a weak D call TRBD1 (6 bases). The CDR3 has 15 residues. Germline V lookup: CDR1 SNHLY, CDR2 FYNGKV (reference sequence). Trimming shortened V by 1 base and J by 0 bases, and 7 bases separated the two germline ends. The CDR3 DNA, read in part, is TGTGCCAGCAGCTTAGGGACAGTTTCTGGAAATACGCTCTAT. It is translated as CASSLGTVSGNTLY. Given in full, the CDR3 is CASSLGTVSGNTLYF.

Only a few counts were recorded for this clone. The genes are named according to mouse. The observed sequence ends 1 residue before the CDR3 terminus, with the missing tail filled in from the germline J gene. The chain couples TRBV26 to TRBJ2-2; no reliable D call. The CDR3 is 13 residues long. The V and J ends lost 0 bases and 1 base respectively, with 0 bases between them. Germline values: CDR1 KGHPV, CDR2 FQNQEV (reference sequence). CDR3 sequence: CASSLSNTGQLYF. Incomplete CDR3 DNA: TGTGCCAGCAGTCTGTCAAACACCGGGCAGCTCTAC.